The 30 T cell receptor beta chains in this list originate from one sample, sequenced in a study of blood T cell repertoires in COVID-19. Clones were sequenced by immunoSEQ multiplex PCR, and TCRdb holds only the in-frame ones, with some missing. The sample has 150,000 or so clones, around 87% seen once. Sequenced: PBMCs or T cells enriched from blood (not recorded which). The receptors shown here come from a woman between 40 and 55 years old who had been exposed to COVID-19.

J is TRBJ2-5 and V is TRBV6-2 or TRBV6-3; D not resolved. Germline loops: CDR1 MNHEY, CDR2 SVGEGT. The V gene lost 4 bases and the J gene lost 5 bases, with 14 bases spanning the gap. The CDR3 has 14 amino acids. The CDR3 nucleotides read TGTGCCAGCAGTTCCCTTGGCCCTGTTGAGACCCAGTACTTC. Its translation: CASSSLGPVETQYF.

The chain employs TRBV27 and TRBJ1-5; 10 bases map to TRBD1. Trimming cost V 6 bases and J 2 bases; bases outside gene matches: 7. The length of the CDR3 is 16 residues. Germline V gene data show CDR1 as MNHEY and CDR2 as SMNVEV (reference sequence). The CDR3 region is CASSGDRGLGNQPQHF. CDR3 nucleotide sequence: TGTGCCAGCAGCGGCGACAGGGGGCTGGGCAATCAGCCCCAGCATTTT.

The genes are TRBV12-5 and TRBJ2-7, with D perhaps TRBD1 (6 bases). Germline V gene lookup returns CDR1 LGHNT and CDR2 FRNRAP. V lost 3 bases and J lost 0, with 9 bases in between. The CDR3 has 14 amino acids. The CDR3 is CASGLRDISYEQYF. For the CDR3, the DNA is TGTGCTAGTGGTTTACGGGACATCTCCTACGAGCAGTACTTC.

The CDR3 loop is CASNKFDRGYNEQFF. The CDR3 DNA is TGCGCCAGCAACAAATTCGACAGAGGCTACAATGAGCAGTTCTTC. V and J are TRBV4-1 and TRBJ2-1; TRBD1 is a possible D gene (5 bases). Germline values: CDR1 MGHRA, CDR2 YSYEKL. The CDR3 sequence is 15 residues long. V gave up 7 bases and J gave up 3 bases, with 16 bases separating them.

This rearrangement joins TRBV4-3 to TRBJ1-6; D is unclear. Germline lookup yields CDR1 LGHNA and CDR2 YSLEER. The V end lost 0 bases, the J end lost 10 bases, and 7 bases lay between the germline ends. CDR3 size: 13 residues. Here the CDR3 DNA reads TGCGCCAGCAGCCAAGAAAGAGGCTCACCCCTCCACTTT. Amino acids: CASSQERGSPLHF.

This sequence joins TRBV9 and TRBJ2-3, with a tentative D call TRBD2 (5 bases). The CDR3 is 13 amino acids. Looked up from germline, CDR1 is SGDLS and CDR2 is YYNGEE. Between the trimmed V and J ends, which lost 1 base and 4 bases, there was a span of 7 bases. The CDR3 sequence: CASSVLAPDTQYF. The CDR3 DNA is TGTGCCAGCAGCGTATTAGCGCCAGATACGCAGTATTTT.

The gene calls are TRBV3-1 (or the pseudogene TRBV3-2) and TRBJ2-1; D gene uncertain. This CDR3 region has 14 residues. Germline values: CDR1 LGHDT, CDR2 YNNKEL (reference sequence). V gave up 0 bases and J gave up 7 bases, with 10 bases separating them. This CDR3 is CASSQDLRSNEQFF. The DNA of the CDR3 is TGTGCCAGCAGCCAAGATTTGAGATCAAATGAGCAGTTCTTC.

This chain joins TRBV2 and TRBJ1-5; no clear D gene. CDR1 and CDR2 from the germline V gene are SNHLY and FYNNEI. V was clipped by 4 bases and J by 3 bases, with 7 bases between them. The CDR3 is 13 amino acids. CDR3 in DNA: TGTGCCAGCAGTGGGGAGCCCAATCAGCCCCAGCATTTT. Amino acids: CASSGEPNQPQHF.

The rearrangement links TRBV6-2 or TRBV6-3 to TRBJ2-3, with TRBD1 as a possible D gene (6 bases). Trimming removed 2 bases at V and 7 bases at J, with 10 bases between. CDR3 length: 13 residues. Germline loops: CDR1 MNHEY, CDR2 SVGEGT. The CDR3 region is CASSYEQGYTQYF. Here the CDR3 DNA reads TGTGCCAGCAGTTACGAGCAGGGGTATACGCAGTATTTT.

On this clone itself: The same CDR3 is also encoded by other DNA sequences in this sample. The V gene is TRBV19, the J gene TRBJ1-3; D gene unclear. V was clipped by 6 bases and J by 0 bases, with 9 bases between them. Germline values: CDR1 LNHDA, CDR2 SQIVND (reference sequence). This CDR3 contains 14 residues. CDR3: CASSPGDSGNTIYF. CDR3 in DNA: TGTGCCAGTAGCCCCGGGGACTCTGGAAACACCATATATTTT.

The V call is TRBV4-3, the J call TRBJ1-2, with D possibly being TRBD1 (6 bases). From germline, CDR1 is LGHNA and CDR2 YSLEER. This CDR3 is 16 amino acids long. Trimming stripped 1 base from V and 4 bases from J, with 16 bases between. The CDR3 here is CASSQGTPQGTYGYTF. The CDR3 nucleotides are TGCGCCAGCAGCCAAGGTACCCCCCAGGGGACCTATGGCTACACCTTC.

V usage is TRBV4-1 and J usage is TRBJ2-7; D not certain. The CDR3 spans 14 residues. Trimming left V 1 base short and J 2 bases short, with 9 bases between. CDR1 MGHRA and CDR2 YSYEKL come from the germline V gene. The CDR3 protein is CASSQVALTYEQYF. CDR3 nucleotide sequence: TGCGCCAGCAGCCAAGTTGCGTTAACCTACGAGCAGTACTTC.

The rearrangement uses TRBV7-2 and TRBJ1-4; TRBD1 might be the D (6 bases). V gave up 4 bases and J gave up 2 bases, with 17 bases separating them. CDR3 size: 17 residues. Germline assignment: CDR1 SGHTA and CDR2 FQGNSA. The CDR3 DNA follows: TGTGCCAGCAGCTCGGAGGGGGGGATGGGTACTAATGAAAAACTGTTTTTT. Its translation: CASSSEGGMGTNEKLFF.

In this sample, this clone turned up once. This chain links TRBV5-1 with TRBJ1-4; 7 bases line up with TRBD1. V gave up 8 bases and J gave up 3 bases; unmatched junction bases: 13. The CDR3 spans 16 residues. Germline V gives CDR1 SGHRS, CDR2 YFSETQ. DNA of the CDR3: TGCGCCAGTTCCGGTCGCGTGGGACAGCCTAATGAAAAACTGTTTTTT. This encodes CASSGRVGQPNEKLFF.

The J gene is TRBJ1-4, the V gene TRBV2, with 11 nucleotides matching TRBD1. Germline assignment: CDR1 SNHLY and CDR2 FYNNEI. The CDR3 spans 14 residues. The V segment lost 6 bases and the J segment 7 bases; nucleotides outside the gene matches: 4. CDR3 coding DNA: TGTGCCAGCAGCGGACAGGGGGCGCGTGAAAAACTGTTTTTT. Its protein product is CASSGQGAREKLFF.

V usage is TRBV10-3 and J usage is TRBJ2-3; 7 positions match TRBD2. In germline, CDR1 is ENHRY, CDR2 SYGVKD. The CDR3 contains 19 residues. With 11 bases clipped from V and 2 bases from J, the junction kept 25 bases outside the gene matches. This CDR3 is CAVRRGTAGVGPDTDTQYF. The CDR3 nucleotides are TGTGCCGTCCGCCGTGGGACTGCGGGAGTGGGCCCCGACACAGATACGCAGTATTTT.

The rearrangement joins TRBV9 to TRBJ2-5; perhaps TRBD1 as D (6 bases). V lost 4 bases, J lost 4 bases, and 14 bases lay in between. The germline V gene has CDR1 SGDLS and CDR2 YYNGEE. The CDR3 has 14 residues. The CDR3 loop reads CASSLTQGRETQYF. CDR3 sequence (DNA): TGTGCCAGCAGCCTTACTCAGGGGCGAGAGACCCAGTACTTC.

The rearrangement joins TRBV4-1 to TRBJ1-1; a weak D match, TRBD1 (5 bases). V was trimmed by 4 bases and J by 5 bases, leaving 17 bases between them. The CDR3 length is 15 residues. Germline CDR1 MGHRA, CDR2 YSYEKL. The DNA of the CDR3 is TGCGCCAGCAGCCCTCCCCGGGGGAAGTGGACTGAAGCTTTCTTT. It specifies CASSPPRGKWTEAFF.

V and J are TRBV5-1 and TRBJ1-2; TRBD1 matches 7 bases. Germline assignment: CDR1 SGHRS and CDR2 YFSETQ. After removal of 3 bases from V and 0 bases from J, the junction contained 5 bases not matched to a gene. The CDR3 runs 15 residues. As DNA, the CDR3 is TGCGCCAGCAGCTCCGGGACAGTAGCTAACTATGGCTACACCTTC. Amino acids: CASSSGTVANYGYTF.

Only one count was recorded for this clone. The rearrangement joins TRBV10-3 to TRBJ2-3; TRBD2 agrees at 9 bases. Trimming took 7 bases from V and 0 from J; bases not matched to a gene: 8. Looked up from germline, CDR1 is ENHRY and CDR2 is SYGVKD. CDR3 length equals 16 residues. In DNA form, the CDR3 reads TGTGCCATCACCAGCGGGGGGATCGCTAGCACAGATACGCAGTATTTT. Translating gives CAITSGGIASTDTQYF.

The V call is TRBV19, the J call TRBJ2-7; a weak D match, TRBD2 (5 bases). V lost 3 bases to trimming and J lost 3 bases, with 12 bases between them. Germline CDR1 LNHDA, CDR2 SQIVND (reference sequence). This CDR3 has 14 amino acids. For the CDR3, the DNA is TGTGCCAGTAGTATCTCGGGGTCCTACTACGAGCAGTACTTC. Translated: CASSISGSYYEQYF.

The chain carries TRBV3-1 (or the pseudogene TRBV3-2) and TRBJ1-6, with TRBD1 identical over 7 bases. This CDR3 spans 15 amino acids. CDR1 is LGHDT, CDR2 YNNKEL, per germline (reference sequence). The ends lost 4 bases at V and 5 bases at J; junction bases unmatched: 5. The CDR3 bases are TGTGCCAGCAGCCGGAGACAGGGTGATAATTCACCCCTCCACTTT. It translates to CASSRRQGDNSPLHF.

This clone was seen a few times. The rearrangement joins TRBV6-2 or TRBV6-3 to TRBJ2-5; 11 nucleotides align to TRBD2. Germline CDR1 is MNHEY and CDR2 is SVGEGT. The CDR3 has 16 residues. Trimming removed 4 bases from V and 3 bases from J; junction bases left unmatched: 7. The CDR3 reads CASSSPGTSGKETQYF. CDR3 sequence (DNA): TGTGCCAGCAGTTCCCCTGGGACTAGCGGAAAAGAGACCCAGTACTTC.

This chain links TRBV10-3 with TRBJ2-3; 10 bases map to TRBD2. The CDR3 sequence is 17 residues long. Germline CDR1 reads ENHRY; CDR2 reads SYGVKD. After removal of 7 bases from V and 2 bases from J, the junction contained 12 bases not matched to a gene. CDR3 bases: TGTGCCATCAACTCACTATTAGCGGGGGGCCTCACAGATACGCAGTATTTT. Translating it yields CAINSLLAGGLTDTQYF.

The V and J genes are TRBV18 and TRBJ2-3; 9 bases align to TRBD1. J was trimmed by 2 bases and V by 0 bases; bases with no gene match: 3. CDR1 KGHSH and CDR2 LQKENI come from the germline V gene. The CDR3 has 16 residues. Here the CDR3 DNA reads TGTGCCAGCTCACCACCGGGACAGGGTAACACAGATACGCAGTATTTT. It yields the protein CASSPPGQGNTDTQYF.

The V and J genes are TRBV6-4 and TRBJ1-5, with D unresolved. Per the germline V gene, CDR1 is MRHNA and CDR2 is SNTAGT. This CDR3 comprises 13 residues. Between the trimmed V and J ends, which lost 0 bases and 5 bases, there was a span of 5 bases. The CDR3 nucleotides are TGTGCCAGCAGTGACTCGTATGATCAGCCCCAGCATTTT. This gives the protein CASSDSYDQPQHF.

This rearrangement joins TRBV2 to TRBJ1-1, with TRBD1 identical over 9 bases. The CDR3 contains 14 residues. The trim removed 10 bases at V and 0 bases at J, leaving 6 bases unmatched. CDR1 and CDR2 (germline): SNHLY, FYNNEI. Here the CDR3 DNA reads TGTGCCACCGGGACAGGGATCATGAACACTGAAGCTTTCTTT. Translated: CATGTGIMNTEAFF.

The chain is built from TRBV29-1 and TRBJ2-3, with D possibly matching TRBD1 (5 bases). The CDR3 is made up of 14 amino acids. The V gene's germline CDR1 is SQVTM and CDR2 ANQGSEA. V lost 3 bases to trimming and J lost 6 bases, with 16 bases between them. The CDR3, as DNA: TGCAGCGTTGAGAGTTGGCAGGGAAGGGATACGCAGTATTTT. Its protein is CSVESWQGRDTQYF.

The chain combines TRBV6-6 with TRBJ2-7, with 9 positions matching TRBD2. Per the germline V gene, CDR1 is MNHNY and CDR2 is SVGAGI (reference sequence). The CDR3 totals 15 residues. With V trimmed by 0 bases and J by 4 bases, 4 bases remained unmatched. This chain's CDR3 is CASSYSSGSQYEQYF. DNA for the CDR3: TGTGCCAGCAGTTACTCTAGCGGGAGTCAATACGAGCAGTACTTC.

The chain recombines TRBV14 with TRBJ2-7; 11 nucleotides align to TRBD2. J gave up 5 bases and V 2 bases, and 5 bases lay outside the gene matches. Germline values: CDR1 SGHDN, CDR2 FVKESK. There are 15 residues in the CDR3. CDR3 residues: CASSQLTSGIHEQYF. The CDR3 DNA is TGTGCCAGCAGCCAATTGACTAGCGGGATCCACGAGCAGTACTTC. Full variable domain (rest looked up from reference TRBV14 and TRBJ2-7): EAGVTQFPSHSVIEKGQTVTLRCDPISGHDNLYWYRRVMGKEIKFLLHFVKESKQDESGMPNNRFLAERTGGTYSTLKVQPAELEDSGVYFCASSQLTSGIHEQYFGPGTRLTVT.